This TCR beta chain was retrieved from a study of T cells in Graves' hyperthyroidism and ophthalmopathy. Per germline, CDR1 LNHDA and CDR2 SQIVND (reference sequence). J gave up 8 bases and V 5 bases, and 9 bases lay outside the gene matches. The CDR3 runs to 14 residues. This clonotype was seen ten or more times. TCR beta CDR3 regions were amplified from RNA transcripts. The study used the HTBI primer set for a first-round RT-PCR of the TCR CDR3. From the multiplex PCR reads, TCRdb called clonotypes with MiXCR, one entry per CDR3 protein. The sample yields roughly 180,000 distinct CDR3 sequences, 9.4% seen once. Patients were excluded for uncontrolled infection, other autoimmune disease, pregnancy or lactation. Each diagnosis was grounded in clinical symptoms, serum thyroxine and TRAb, thyroid ultrasound, and orbital computed tomography.

The sample taken for sequencing was blood. The sequence was obtained from a woman in her late teens or twenties with Graves' hyperthyroidism that later progressed to Graves' ophthalmopathy. The chain uses TRBV19 and TRBJ2-1; 7 bases are a match to TRBD2. The CDR3 is CASSHGGRFDEQFF. CDR3 bases: TGTGCCAGTAGTCATGGCGGGAGATTTGATGAGCAGTTCTTC.